Listed below are T cell receptor beta chains from one sample, sequenced in a study of blood T cell repertoires in COVID-19. TCRdb's copy holds only in-frame clones and misses some; the assay was immunoSEQ multiplex PCR. The sample includes 120,000 to 150,000 clones, roughly nine tenths seen only once; the top ten take under 2%. The sequenced sample consisted of peripheral blood. These TCRs come from a human donor in a cohort sampled during active COVID-19. Each CDR3 is given with its conserved first and last residue. The D gene is left open where the match is weak. Clone size is given for some rows only: seen once, a few or many times, or a class if the clone is expanded.

TGTGCCAGCAGGTCAGGGGGTTCCGGGGAGCTGTTTTTT CASRSGGSGELFF TRBD1 13 TRBJ2-2 - TRBV7-9
TGTGCCAGCAGCTCCCCGACTGTCCAAGAGACCCAGTACTTC CASSSPTVQETQYF - 14 TRBJ2-5 - TRBV5-4
TGTGCCAGCAGCCAAGCGACTACTCTGAACTATGGCTACACCTTC CASSQATTLNYGYTF - 15 TRBJ1-2 - TRBV4-2
TGTGCCAGCAGCCAACAGCCAAACCAAGAGACCCAGTACTTC CASSQQPNQETQYF - 14 TRBJ2-5 - TRBV9
TGTGCCACAGCAGAGGGGGCGAACACCGGGGAGCTGTTTTTT CATAEGANTGELFF - 14 TRBJ2-2 - TRBV7-9
TGTGCCAGCACCCAGGGGGGGTACAACTATGGCTACACCTTC CASTQGGYNYGYTF TRBD1 14 TRBJ1-2 - TRBV4-2
TGTGCCAGCAGCTCAACGGTAACAGCCGACACCGGGGAGCTGTTTTTT CASSSTVTADTGELFF - 16 TRBJ2-2 - TRBV7-9
TGTGCCAGCTCACCACTCAGGAACACTGAAGCTTTCTTT CASSPLRNTEAFF - 13 TRBJ1-1 - TRBV18
TGTGCCAGCAGAGACCCGGGACAGATGAACACTGAAGCTTTCTTT CASRDPGQMNTEAFF TRBD1 15 TRBJ1-1 - TRBV2
TGTGCCAGTAGTATGGACGGGGGAGGCTCCTACAATGAGCAGTTCTTC CASSMDGGGSYNEQFF - 16 TRBJ2-1 once TRBV19
TGTGCCAGCAGCCAAATTCGGACAGGGATGGAGCAGCCCCAGCATTTT CASSQIRTGMEQPQHF TRBD1 16 TRBJ1-5 - TRBV4-2
TGCGCCAGCATAGAGGGGGTTTCCACTAGTTTCGGGCGCAATGAGCAGTTCTTC CASIEGVSTSFGRNEQFF - 18 TRBJ2-1 - TRBV5-1
TGTGCCAGCTCTCGGACAGGGCTTGTCTACACCTTC CASSRTGLVYTF TRBD1 12 TRBJ1-2 - TRBV9
TGCGCCAGCAGCTTTTCAGTCGGGGATACGCAGTATTTT CASSFSVGDTQYF - 13 TRBJ2-3 - TRBV4-1
TGTGCCAGCAGCTTGGTTCAGCGGGGGGATACGCAGTATTTT CASSLVQRGDTQYF TRBD2 14 TRBJ2-3 - TRBV7-9
TGTGCCAGCAGTTACGGACTAGCAGGGTACAATGAGCAGTTCTTC CASSYGLAGYNEQFF TRBD2 15 TRBJ2-1 - TRBV6-2/TRBV6-3
TGTGCCAGCAGTTACCCCGGGACAGGGGAGCAGTACTTC CASSYPGTGEQYF TRBD1 13 TRBJ2-7 - TRBV6-5
TGTGCCAGCAGCCAAGAAAGGGGAAAGTACAGGGGGTCCTCTGGAAACACCATATATTTT CASSQERGKYRGSSGNTIYF - 20 TRBJ1-3 - TRBV21-1
TGTGCCAGTGGCAGCCTCGGACAGAACACTGAAGCTTTCTTT CASGSLGQNTEAFF - 14 TRBJ1-1 - TRBV19
TGTGCCAGCAGCCAATCCCCGGCGGTCGCGGGTGAAAAACTGTTTTTT CASSQSPAVAGEKLFF - 16 TRBJ1-4 - TRBV3-1/TRBV3-2
TGCAGCGTTGAAGGGGTCGACAGGGGCACCTCCTACGAGCAGTACTTC CSVEGVDRGTSYEQYF TRBD1 16 TRBJ2-7 - TRBV29-1
TGTGCCATCAGTGGAACGACAGGGGAGGGTGAAAAACTGTTTTTT CAISGTTGEGEKLFF TRBD1 15 TRBJ1-4 - TRBV10-3
TGCGCCACCATTTTGGTAGGGGCAGGGCCCTACAATGAGCAGTTCTTC CATILVGAGPYNEQFF - 16 TRBJ2-1 - TRBV10-1
TGTGCCAGCACGGCAGGGTGGAGTGAGCAGTTCTTC CASTAGWSEQFF - 12 TRBJ2-1 - TRBV2
TGTGCCAGCTCACCGGGACTACGAGAGACCCAGTACTTC CASSPGLRETQYF TRBD2 13 TRBJ2-5 - TRBV18
TGTGCCAGCAGCCGCAACCAGGGGCAGGGAACGGACGAGCAGTACTTC CASSRNQGQGTDEQYF - 16 TRBJ2-7 - TRBV3-1/TRBV3-2
TGTGCCTGCCGAACCGTCGGACAGCCCAATCAGCCCCAGCATTTT CACRTVGQPNQPQHF - 15 TRBJ1-5 - TRBV6-6
TGCGCCAGCAGCCAAGATCCGAGGGGGAACTATGGCTACACCTTC CASSQDPRGNYGYTF - 15 TRBJ1-2 - TRBV4-1
TGTGCCAGCAGCTTGGCCCCAGGGCCGCACGAGCAGTACTTC CASSLAPGPHEQYF - 14 TRBJ2-7 - TRBV5-4
TGCAGCGTTGAATTCGGACCGGCAGGGGCCGAGCAGTACTTC CSVEFGPAGAEQYF - 14 TRBJ2-7 - TRBV29-1
TGTGCCAGCAAAGGGACAGGGGAACATCACGAGCAGTACTTC CASKGTGEHHEQYF TRBD1 14 TRBJ2-7 - TRBV6-5
TGTGCCAGCAGTCGACAGCGCAAGAATCAGCCCCAGCATTTT CASSRQRKNQPQHF - 14 TRBJ1-5 - TRBV6-6
TGCAGCGTGCGACAGGGGGGCCAAGAGACCCAGTACTTC CSVRQGGQETQYF TRBD1 13 TRBJ2-5 - TRBV29-1
TGTGCCAGCAGTGTATGGCAAGCTAACTATGGCTACACCTTC CASSVWQANYGYTF - 14 TRBJ1-2 - TRBV2
TGTGCCAGCAGCTCAAGCAGTCGGAGGGCGGTCACCAGTGAAAAACTGTTTTTT CASSSSSRRAVTSEKLFF - 18 TRBJ1-4 - TRBV7-8
TGTGCCAGCAGTCAAGCCGGGACAGGGGACAATGGCTACACCTTC CASSQAGTGDNGYTF TRBD1 15 TRBJ1-2 - TRBV6-1
TGTGCCAGCAGGAAGAGTAGCGGGGTTAGCTCCTACAATGAGCAGTTCTTC CASRKSSGVSSYNEQFF TRBD2 17 TRBJ2-1 - TRBV2
TGCAGCGTCCAGGGGTGGGAAGGGACCCAGTACTTC CSVQGWEGTQYF - 12 TRBJ2-5 - TRBV29-1
TGTGCCTGGAGTGGTCGACAGGGGGTGAGTCAGCCCCAGCATTTT CAWSGRQGVSQPQHF TRBD1 15 TRBJ1-5 few TRBV30
TGTGCCAGCAGCCGCCCCAGGGGGACTGAAGCTTTCTTT CASSRPRGTEAFF TRBD1 13 TRBJ1-1 - TRBV3-1/TRBV3-2
TGTGCCAGCAGCTTGGGGAGAGACACTGAAGCTTTCTTT CASSLGRDTEAFF - 13 TRBJ1-1 - TRBV5-6
TGTGCCAGCAGTTACTCGGGGCAGGGGGCTAACTATGGCTACACCTTC CASSYSGQGANYGYTF TRBD1 16 TRBJ1-2 - TRBV6-2/TRBV6-3
TGTGCCAGTACCACGGACAGGGGGAATACTGAAGCTTTCTTT CASTTDRGNTEAFF TRBD1 14 TRBJ1-1 - TRBV19
TGCGCCAGCAGCCAACCGGGACAGGGGGACTATGGCTACACCTTC CASSQPGQGDYGYTF TRBD1 15 TRBJ1-2 - TRBV4-1
TGTGCCAGTAGTATGCAGGGGAGCAATCAGCCCCAGCATTTT CASSMQGSNQPQHF - 14 TRBJ1-5 - TRBV19
TGCGCCAGCAGCCTTGAAACTAGCGGGGGGGCAGATACGCAGTATTTT CASSLETSGGADTQYF TRBD2 16 TRBJ2-3 - TRBV5-1
TGTGCCAGCAGTCCGATTAATCGGGACAGCCAAGAGACCCAGTACTTC CASSPINRDSQETQYF TRBD1 16 TRBJ2-5 - TRBV27
TGTGCCAGCAGTGAACCGGGACAGGGAAAAGAGACCCAGTACTTC CASSEPGQGKETQYF TRBD1 15 TRBJ2-5 - TRBV6-1
TGTGCCAGCAGAACACTAGCGGGGAACACCGGGGAGCTGTTTTTT CASRTLAGNTGELFF TRBD2 15 TRBJ2-2 - TRBV6-4
TGTGCCAGCAGCTCGGATAGCGGGACCTACGAGCAGTACTTC CASSSDSGTYEQYF TRBD2 14 TRBJ2-7 - TRBV11-2
TGTGCCAGCAGCGCCCGACTAGCGGGGGAGACCCAGTACTTC CASSARLAGETQYF TRBD2 14 TRBJ2-5 - TRBV3-1/TRBV3-2
TGTGCCAGCAGCCCCAACCGCGGACACTCTGGGGCCAACGTCCTGACTTTC CASSPNRGHSGANVLTF - 17 TRBJ2-6 - TRBV11-2
TGCGCCAGCAGCTTGAGCGGGCTCCTCCGGGAGACCCAGTACTTC CASSLSGLLRETQYF - 15 TRBJ2-5 - TRBV5-1
TGTGCCAGCAGTTTGTCCGGGACAGGGGGGGATACGCAGTATTTT CASSLSGTGGDTQYF TRBD1 15 TRBJ2-3 - TRBV6-5
TGTGCCAGCAGCGACAGTTATGGCTACACCTTC CASSDSYGYTF - 11 TRBJ1-2 - TRBV14
TGTGCCAGCAGCCTTACCGATAGCTCCTACGAGCAGTACTTC CASSLTDSSYEQYF - 14 TRBJ2-7 few TRBV7-9
TGCGCCAGCAGCTTGGCCCTGGGGCAGGGGGACACTGAAGCTTTCTTT CASSLALGQGDTEAFF TRBD1 16 TRBJ1-1 - TRBV5-1